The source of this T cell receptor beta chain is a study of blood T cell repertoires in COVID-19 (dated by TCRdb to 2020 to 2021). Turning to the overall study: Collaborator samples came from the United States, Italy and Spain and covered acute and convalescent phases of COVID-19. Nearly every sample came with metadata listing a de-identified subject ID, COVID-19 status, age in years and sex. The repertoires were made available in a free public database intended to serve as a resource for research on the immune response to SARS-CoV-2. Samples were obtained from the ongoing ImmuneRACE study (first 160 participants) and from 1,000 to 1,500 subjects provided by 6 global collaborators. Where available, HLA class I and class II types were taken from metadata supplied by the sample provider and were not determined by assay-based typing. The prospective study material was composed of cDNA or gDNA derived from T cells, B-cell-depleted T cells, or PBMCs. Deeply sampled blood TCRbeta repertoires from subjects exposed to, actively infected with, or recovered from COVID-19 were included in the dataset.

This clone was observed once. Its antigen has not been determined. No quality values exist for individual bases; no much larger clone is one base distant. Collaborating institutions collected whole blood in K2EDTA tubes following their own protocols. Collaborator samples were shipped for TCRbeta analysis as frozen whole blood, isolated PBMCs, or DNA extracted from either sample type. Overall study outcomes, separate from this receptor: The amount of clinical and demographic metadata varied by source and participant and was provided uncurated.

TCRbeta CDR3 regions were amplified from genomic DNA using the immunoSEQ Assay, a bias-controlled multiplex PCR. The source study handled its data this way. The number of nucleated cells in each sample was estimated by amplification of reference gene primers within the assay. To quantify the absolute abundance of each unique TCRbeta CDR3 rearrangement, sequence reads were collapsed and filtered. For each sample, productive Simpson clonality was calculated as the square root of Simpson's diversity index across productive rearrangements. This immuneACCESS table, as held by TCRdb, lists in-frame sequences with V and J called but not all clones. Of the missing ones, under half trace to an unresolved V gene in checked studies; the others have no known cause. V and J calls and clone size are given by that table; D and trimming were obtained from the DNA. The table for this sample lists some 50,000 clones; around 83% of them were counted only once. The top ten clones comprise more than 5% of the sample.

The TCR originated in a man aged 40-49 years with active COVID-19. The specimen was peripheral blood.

The DNA sequence is given as TGTGCCAGCGGGACTAGCGGGAGAAACACAGATACGCAGTATTTT. Translated, this gives CASGTSGRNTDTQYF. The rearrangement combines TRBV27 with TRBJ2-3; 14 bases in the middle match TRBD2. From the germline V gene (reference sequence), CDR1 is MNHEY and CDR2 is SMNVEV. The germline V and J ends show losses of 8 bases and 2 bases respectively, and no gene match explains 3 bases of the junction. CDR3 length: 15 amino acids, cysteine to phenylalanine. The read is trimmed to its CDR3 DNA, 45 bases read in frame from base 1.